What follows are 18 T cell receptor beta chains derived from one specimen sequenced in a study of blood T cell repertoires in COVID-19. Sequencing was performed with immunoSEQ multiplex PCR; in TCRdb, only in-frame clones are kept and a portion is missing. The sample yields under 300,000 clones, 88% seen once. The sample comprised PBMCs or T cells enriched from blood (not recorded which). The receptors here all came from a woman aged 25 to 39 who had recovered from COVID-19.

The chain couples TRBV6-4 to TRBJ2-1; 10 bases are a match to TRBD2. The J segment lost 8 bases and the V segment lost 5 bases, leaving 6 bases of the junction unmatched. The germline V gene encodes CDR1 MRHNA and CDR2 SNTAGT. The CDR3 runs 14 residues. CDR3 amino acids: CASSPSGGTDEQFF. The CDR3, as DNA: TGTGCCAGCAGTCCTAGCGGGGGTACGGATGAGCAGTTCTTC.

CDR3 loop: CASSMWTGVTEAFF. The DNA of the CDR3 is TGTGCCAGTAGTATGTGGACAGGCGTCACTGAAGCTTTCTTT. V gene TRBV19 combines with J gene TRBJ1-1; 7 bases agree with TRBD1. The V and J ends lost 3 bases and 4 bases, in that order; junction bases with no gene match: 5. This CDR3 has 14 residues. The germline CDR1 and CDR2 sequences are LNHDA and SQIVND (reference sequence).

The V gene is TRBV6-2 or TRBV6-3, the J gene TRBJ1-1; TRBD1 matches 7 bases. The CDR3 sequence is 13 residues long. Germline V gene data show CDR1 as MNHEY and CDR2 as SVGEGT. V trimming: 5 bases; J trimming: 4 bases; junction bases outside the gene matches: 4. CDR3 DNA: TGTGCCAGCAGTACAGGGGTTCGCACTGAAGCTTTCTTT. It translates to CASSTGVRTEAFF.

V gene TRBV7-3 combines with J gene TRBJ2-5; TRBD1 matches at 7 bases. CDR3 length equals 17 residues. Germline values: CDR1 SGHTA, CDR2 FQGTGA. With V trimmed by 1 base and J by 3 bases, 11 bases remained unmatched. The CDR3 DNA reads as TGTGCCAGCAGCTTAAAAGGACAGGTTGGGGTAGAAGAGACCCAGTACTTC. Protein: CASSLKGQVGVEETQYF.

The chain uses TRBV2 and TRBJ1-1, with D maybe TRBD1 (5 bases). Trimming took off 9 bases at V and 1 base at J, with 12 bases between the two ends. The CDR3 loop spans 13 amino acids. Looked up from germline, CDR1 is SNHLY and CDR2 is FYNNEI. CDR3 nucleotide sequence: TGTGCCAGTGCGCTTGACAGGAACACTGAAGCTTTCTTT. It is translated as CASALDRNTEAFF.

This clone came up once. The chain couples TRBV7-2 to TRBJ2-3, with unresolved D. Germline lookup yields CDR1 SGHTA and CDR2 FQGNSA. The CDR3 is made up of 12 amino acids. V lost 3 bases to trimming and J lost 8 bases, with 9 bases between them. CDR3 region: CASSFPRSTQYF. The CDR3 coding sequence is TGTGCCAGCAGCTTCCCTCGGAGTACGCAGTATTTT.

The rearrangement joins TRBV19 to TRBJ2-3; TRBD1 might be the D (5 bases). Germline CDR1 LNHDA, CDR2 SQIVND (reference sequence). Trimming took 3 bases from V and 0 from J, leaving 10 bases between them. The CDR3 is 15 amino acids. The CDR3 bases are TGTGCCAGTAGTATCAGGGTATTGAGCACAGATACGCAGTATTTT. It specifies CASSIRVLSTDTQYF.

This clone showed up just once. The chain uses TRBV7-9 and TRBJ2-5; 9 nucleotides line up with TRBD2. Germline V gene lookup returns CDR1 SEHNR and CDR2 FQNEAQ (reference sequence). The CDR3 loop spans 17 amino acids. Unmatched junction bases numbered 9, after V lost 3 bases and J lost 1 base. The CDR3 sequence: CASSLLAGPDFQETQYF. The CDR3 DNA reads TGTGCCAGCAGCTTGCTAGCGGGGCCTGACTTCCAAGAGACCCAGTACTTC. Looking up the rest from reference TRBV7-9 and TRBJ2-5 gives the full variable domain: DTGVSQNPRHKITKRGQNVTFRCDPISEHNRLYWYRQTLGQGPEFLTYFQNEAQLEKSRLLSDRFSAERPKGSFSTLEIQRTEQGDSAMYLCASSLLAGPDFQETQYFGPGTRLLVL.

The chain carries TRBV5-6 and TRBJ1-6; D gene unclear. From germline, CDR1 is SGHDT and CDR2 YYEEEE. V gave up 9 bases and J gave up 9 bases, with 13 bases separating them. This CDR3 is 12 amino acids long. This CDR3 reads CATPAGSSPLHF. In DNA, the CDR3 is TGTGCCACCCCTGCCGGGAGTTCACCCCTCCACTTT. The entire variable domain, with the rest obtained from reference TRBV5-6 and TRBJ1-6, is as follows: DAGVTQSPTHLIKTRGQQVTLRCSPKSGHDTVSWYQQALGQGPQFIFQYYEEEERQRGNFPDRFSGHQFPNYSSELNVNALLLGDSALYLCATPAGSSPLHFGNGTRLTVT.

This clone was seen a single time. CDR3 residues: CASSIPHANYGYTF. The CDR3, as DNA: TGTGCCAGTAGTATACCACACGCTAACTATGGCTACACCTTC. The V gene is TRBV19, the J gene TRBJ1-2; D unclear. CDR3 length: 14 amino acids. Trimming took 2 bases from V and 0 from J, leaving 7 bases between them. Germline values: CDR1 LNHDA, CDR2 SQIVND (reference sequence).

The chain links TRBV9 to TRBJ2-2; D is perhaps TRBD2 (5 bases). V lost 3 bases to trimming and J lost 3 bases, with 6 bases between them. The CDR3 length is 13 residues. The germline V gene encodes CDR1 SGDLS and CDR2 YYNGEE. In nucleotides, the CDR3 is TGTGCCAGCAGCGGGCGGGACACCGGGGAGCTGTTTTTT. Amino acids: CASSGRDTGELFF.

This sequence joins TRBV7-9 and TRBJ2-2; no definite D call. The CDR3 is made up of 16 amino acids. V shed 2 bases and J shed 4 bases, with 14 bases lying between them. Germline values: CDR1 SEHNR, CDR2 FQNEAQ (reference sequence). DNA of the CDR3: TGTGCCAGCAGCTTATTGAGCGCCGGTGCCACCGGGGAGCTGTTTTTT. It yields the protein CASSLLSAGATGELFF.

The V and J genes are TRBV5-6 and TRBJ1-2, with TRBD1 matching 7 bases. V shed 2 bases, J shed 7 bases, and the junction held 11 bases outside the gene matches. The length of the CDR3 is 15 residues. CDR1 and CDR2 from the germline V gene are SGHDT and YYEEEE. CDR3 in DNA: TGTGCCAGCAGCTTCGGGACAGATAATAGGCGTGGCTACACCTTC. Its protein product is CASSFGTDNRRGYTF.

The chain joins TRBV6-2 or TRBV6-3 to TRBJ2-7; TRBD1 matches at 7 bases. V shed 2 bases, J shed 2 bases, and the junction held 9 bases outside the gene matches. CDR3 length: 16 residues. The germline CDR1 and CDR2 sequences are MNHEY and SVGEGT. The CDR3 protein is CASSYGTVSSTYEQYF. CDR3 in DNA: TGTGCCAGCAGTTACGGGACAGTTAGTTCAACCTACGAGCAGTACTTC.

CDR3 protein: CASSLVGIRNYGYTF. The CDR3 DNA sequence: TGTGCCAGCAGCTTGGTGGGCATACGGAACTATGGCTACACCTTC. The rearrangement joins TRBV5-6 to TRBJ1-2; D not certain. Trimming stripped 0 bases from V and 2 bases from J, with 11 bases between. This CDR3 has 15 residues. The germline V gene has CDR1 SGHDT and CDR2 YYEEEE.

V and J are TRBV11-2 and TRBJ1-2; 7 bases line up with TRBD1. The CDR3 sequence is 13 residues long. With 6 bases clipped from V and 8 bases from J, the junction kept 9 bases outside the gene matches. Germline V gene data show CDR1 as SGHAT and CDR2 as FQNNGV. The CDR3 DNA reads TGTGCCAGCAGATCCCGACAGGGTGAGGGCTACACCTTC. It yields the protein CASRSRQGEGYTF.

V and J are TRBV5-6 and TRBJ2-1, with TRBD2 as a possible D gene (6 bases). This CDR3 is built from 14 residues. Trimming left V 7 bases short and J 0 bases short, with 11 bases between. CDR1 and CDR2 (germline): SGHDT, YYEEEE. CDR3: CASGRESSYNEQFF. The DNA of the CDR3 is TGTGCCAGCGGACGGGAGAGCTCCTACAATGAGCAGTTCTTC. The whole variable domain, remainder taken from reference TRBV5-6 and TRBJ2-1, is DAGVTQSPTHLIKTRGQQVTLRCSPKSGHDTVSWYQQALGQGPQFIFQYYEEEERQRGNFPDRFSGHQFPNYSSELNVNALLLGDSALYLCASGRESSYNEQFFGPGTRLTVL.

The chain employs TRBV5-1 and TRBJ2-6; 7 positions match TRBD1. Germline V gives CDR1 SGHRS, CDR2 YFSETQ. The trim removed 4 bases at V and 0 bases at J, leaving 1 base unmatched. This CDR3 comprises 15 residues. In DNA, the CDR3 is TGCGCCAGCAGCGGGACAGTCTCTGGGGCCAACGTCCTGACTTTC. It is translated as CASSGTVSGANVLTF.